This record looks at one T cell receptor beta chain sequence and its context. Its antigen target is currently unknown. One base away there is no much larger clone; base qualities are not given. The data were taken from a study of response to subunit inactivated influenza vaccine (dated by TCRdb to between 2017 and 2018). About the investigation overall: Deep quantitative T cell receptor repertoire profiling was used in the study to track responses to a trivalent subunit inactivated influenza vaccine.

V is reduced by 5 bases and J by 10 bases, leaving a spacing of 16 bases between them. Including cysteine and phenylalanine, the CDR3 has 13 amino acids. Of all the DNA, just the CDR3 is kept, 39 bases in frame from base 1. Broader findings and caveats from the paper: The authors suggested that each seasonal influenza vaccination may recruit only a limited number of new T cells.

The library was generated by RT-PCR. Sequencer: Illumina HiSeq 2500. TCRdb reprocessing: public reads trimmed at Q25 with fastp, clones called with MiXCR, in-frame beta chains kept. Every entry covers one CDR3 protein and lists the most common genes and DNA from its rows. This sample comprises about 570,000 distinct CDR3 sequences, about 11% of them detected only once. The ten largest clonotypes hold 9.5% to 12% of the sample. These records were also assigned to another study, of T cells expressing NK-cell markers. According to the second study: The TCR beta cDNA libraries were made using 5'RACE template switching, a step that added both a universal primer site and unique molecular identifiers. In sorted CD3+CD56+NKG2C+, CD3+CD56+NKG2C- and CD3+CD56-NKG2C+ T-cell subsets from about eight donors, TCR beta-chain repertoires were profiled. Among the eight sequenced donors, only one was HCMV-seronegative, while the other seven were HCMV-seropositive. To restrict sorting to alphabetaTCR-expressing T cells, an anti-gammadeltaTCR antibody was added in several experiments. In a handful of donors, the dominant CD3+CD56+NKG2C+ clonotypes were found to rank among the top 10 CD8+ clonotypes and to make up about 1.0-7.0% of CD8+ T cells. Those dominant clonotypes were again the most abundant among CD3+CD56-NKG2C+ cells in four donors, at roughly 25-60.1%. Whether the expanded NKG2C-expressing T cell clones were specific for HCMV antigens remained unclear. Randomly selected healthy volunteers, three men and five women, were used as the eight sequenced donors. HCMV serostatus was determined by detecting HCMV-specific IgG in serum with a commercial ELISA kit. Ficoll density gradient centrifugation was used to isolate peripheral blood mononuclear cells from blood. Bulk peripheral blood T-cell repertoires were additionally sequenced from unsorted PBMC for a handful of donors. cDNA synthesis was primed from the TCR beta constant segment, followed by two successive PCR amplification steps. Sequencing of the libraries produced 2 x 150 bp reads on Illumina HiSeq 2000/2500, MiSeq or NextSeq. MIGEC handled demultiplexing of the reads and grouping by UMI, while MiTCR was used to assemble and quantify clonotypes. To remove erroneous sequences, TCR cDNA sequences were retained only when supported by two or more reads. The tcR package was used for downstream repertoire analysis, and clonotypes were matched between fractions using CDR3 nucleotide sequence together with V segment. VDJmatch was used to annotate antigen specificity against VDJdb, with one amino acid substitution allowed in CDR3.

The clonotype comes from a man in his fifties or sixties who received an inactivated influenza vaccine. Donor details come from another sample of the same person, matched by shared clones. The chain is made from TRBV12-3 or TRBV12-4 and TRBJ2-3, with the D gene not confidently named. Sequencing used PBMCs from blood, obtained on the day of vaccination. The nucleotide sequence reads as follows: TGTGCCAGCAGTGAATCGTCTAGGTGGTCGCAGTATTTT. Translation gives CASSESSRWSQYF.